Following are 2 T cell receptor beta chains from one sample sequenced in a study of shared clonotypes between healthy human individuals. Sequencing was performed with immunoSEQ multiplex PCR; in TCRdb, only in-frame clones are kept and a portion is missing. This sample has some 2,100,000 clones, with roughly 91% found just once. Selected positively for CCR7 and CD45RO-negative, naive CD8 cells excluded terminally differentiated effector memory CD45RA+ cells. The sequenced material came from naive CD8+ T cells from PBMCs. These receptors all come from a man younger than 30 in good health. Some clones in this sample may be carry-over from other donors' samples.

The chain recombines TRBV4-2 with TRBJ2-1; TRBD2 matches at 8 bases. Germline CDR1 reads LGHNA; CDR2 reads YNFKEQ. This CDR3 contains 16 residues. J gave up 9 bases and V 1 base, and 11 bases lay outside the gene matches. CDR3: CASSQGVAGFPGEQFF. CDR3 coding DNA: TGTGCCAGCAGCCAAGGGGTAGCGGGATTTCCCGGTGAGCAGTTCTTC.

The chain joins TRBV30 to TRBJ2-1; 10 positions match TRBD2. Unmatched junction bases numbered 8, after V lost 0 bases and J lost 3 bases. Germline CDR1 is GTSNPN and CDR2 is SVGIG (reference sequence). The CDR3 sequence is 17 residues long. The CDR3 DNA follows: TGTGCCTGGAGTGTGATGCTAGCGGGAGAACTCTACAATGAGCAGTTCTTC. Its translation is CAWSVMLAGELYNEQFF.